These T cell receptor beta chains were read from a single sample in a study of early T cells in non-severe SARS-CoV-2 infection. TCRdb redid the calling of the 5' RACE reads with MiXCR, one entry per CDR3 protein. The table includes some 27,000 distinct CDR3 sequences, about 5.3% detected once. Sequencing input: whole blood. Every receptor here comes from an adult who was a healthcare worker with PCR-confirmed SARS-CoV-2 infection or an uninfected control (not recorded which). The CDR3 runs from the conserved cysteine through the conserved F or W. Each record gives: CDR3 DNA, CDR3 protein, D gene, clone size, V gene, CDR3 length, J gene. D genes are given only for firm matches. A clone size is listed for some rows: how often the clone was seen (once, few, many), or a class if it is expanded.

TGTGCCCTGTTAGCGGGAGCTAAAAACATTCAGTACTTC	CALLAGAKNIQYF	TRBD2	many	TRBV30	13	TRBJ2-4
TGCGCCGGCACTGAAGCTTTCTTT	CAGTEAFF	-	many	TRBV10-1	8	TRBJ1-1
TGTGCCAGCAGCTCAGGGGCTTGGAGCACCGGGGAGCTGTTTTTT	CASSSGAWSTGELFF	-	few	TRBV3-1	15	TRBJ2-2
TGTGCCAGCAGCACCAAACAAGAGACCCAGTACTTC	CASSTKQETQYF	-	many	TRBV7-9	12	TRBJ2-5
TGTGCTAGTGGTTTGGGATACAGGGGGACTTACAATGAGCAGTTCTTC	CASGLGYRGTYNEQFF	TRBD1	many	TRBV12-5	16	TRBJ2-1
TGCAGTGCTACCATCCGACTAGCGGGAGGGGAGGGCGAGCAGTACTTC	CSATIRLAGGEGEQYF	TRBD2	-	TRBV20-1	16	TRBJ2-7
TGTGCCAGCACTCTAGACACAAACAATGAGCAGTTCTTC	CASTLDTNNEQFF	-	many	TRBV5-4	13	TRBJ2-1
TGCAGTGCTAGTGCGGTAGCGGGAGGCCAAGAGACCCAGTACTTC	CSASAVAGGQETQYF	TRBD2	few	TRBV20-1	15	TRBJ2-5
TGTGCCAGCAGCTTGTGGCCGGGAGGGGCGGCCTACGAGCAGTACTTC	CASSLWPGGAAYEQYF	TRBD2	-	TRBV5-5	16	TRBJ2-7
TGTGCCAGCAGCGATCTCGGACTAGCGGTGGTCTACGAGCAGTACTTC	CASSDLGLAVVYEQYF	TRBD2	few	TRBV2	16	TRBJ2-7
TGTGCCAGCTCATCTTCAGGATACAATGAGCAGTTCTTC	CASSSSGYNEQFF	-	many	TRBV2	13	TRBJ2-1
TGTGCCATCAGCCAGACTAGTCCCTACGAGCAGTACTTC	CAISQTSPYEQYF	-	many	TRBV10-3	13	TRBJ2-7
TGTGCCAGCAGTTTCGGGGGTGAGACCCAGTACTTC	CASSFGGETQYF	-	many	TRBV12-3/TRBV12-4	12	TRBJ2-5
TGCAGTGCTTACGGGACACTTCCTCACTACGAGCAGTACTTC	CSAYGTLPHYEQYF	-	many	TRBV20-1	14	TRBJ2-7
TGTGCCAGCAGTTTAGGGGTCGCCACCGGGGAGCTGTTTTTT	CASSLGVATGELFF	-	-	TRBV6-5	14	TRBJ2-2
TGTGCCAGTAGTATGATCGGGGCGTTCAATCAGCCCCAGCATTTT	CASSMIGAFNQPQHF	-	few	TRBV19	15	TRBJ1-5
TGTGCCTGGAGTGTCAATGGGGGGATGCGGGAGACCCAGTACTTC	CAWSVNGGMRETQYF	-	many	TRBV30	15	TRBJ2-5
TGTGCCATCAGTGAGTCTGGGGCCGATACGCAGTATTTT	CAISESGADTQYF	-	many	TRBV10-3	13	TRBJ2-3
-	CASSKASVGQGARGYTF	-	many	TRBV21-1	17	TRBJ1-2
TGTGCCGCCGGGGAGTTCCCCCAGCATTTT	CAAGEFPQHF	-	few	TRBV10-3	10	TRBJ1-5
TGCAGTGCTCTCGGGACTAGCGGTTACGAGCAGTACTTC	CSALGTSGYEQYF	TRBD2	many	TRBV20-1	13	TRBJ2-7
TGTGCCAGCAGCCTTGGACTAGCGCATTACAATGAGCAGTTCTTC	CASSLGLAHYNEQFF	TRBD2	many	TRBV7-9	15	TRBJ2-1
TGTGCCAGCAGCCCCACACTAGCGGAAAGCACAGATACGCAGTATTTT	CASSPTLAESTDTQYF	TRBD2	-	TRBV7-3	16	TRBJ2-3
TGCGCCAGCAGCTTGATCCAATCGGATACGCAGTATTTT	CASSLIQSDTQYF	-	few	TRBV5-1	13	TRBJ2-3
TGTGCCAGCAGTTACACCCAGACAGGGAGCTCCTACAATGAGCAGTTCTTC	CASSYTQTGSSYNEQFF	TRBD1	few	TRBV6-5	17	TRBJ2-1